The next 10 T cell receptor beta chains were all read from a single sample in a study of blood T cells in healthy people across ages. A second about 7 to 11 cycle PCR used barcoded and J-beta primers. TCRdb re-called the 5' RACE reads through MiXCR, storing one row per CDR3 protein. The table has 1.5 million to 2 million distinct CDR3 sequences, about 39% seen once. The sequencing sample was made of blood. The receptor source for this set is a human donor in good health.

Written as DNA, the CDR3 is TGTGCCAGCAGCCAAGAGGTGGCGGGGAACACCGGGGAGCTGTTTTTT. Protein product: CASSQEVAGNTGELFF. The chain joins TRBV4-2 to TRBJ2-2; D might be TRBD2 (5 bases). Germline assignment: CDR1 LGHNA and CDR2 YNFKEQ. V shed 0 bases and J shed 1 base, with 9 bases lying between them. The CDR3 is 16 residues long.

This clonotype was detected only a few times. The chain is built from TRBV7-6 and TRBJ1-1; D not certain. This CDR3 has 15 residues. Trimming shortened V by 1 base and J by 0 bases, and 9 bases separated the two germline ends. Germline V gene data show CDR1 as SGHVS and CDR2 as FNYEAQ. CDR3 in amino acids: CASSLEPDMNTEAFF. CDR3 in DNA: TGTGCCAGCAGCTTAGAGCCTGATATGAACACTGAAGCTTTCTTT.

This clonotype was recorded a few times. The genes are TRBV11-1 and TRBJ2-7; no clear D gene. The CDR3 length is 14 residues. Trimming took 2 bases from V and 0 from J, leaving 8 bases between them. Looked up from germline, CDR1 is SGHAT and CDR2 is FQDESV (reference sequence). For the CDR3, the DNA is TGTGCCAGCAGCTTAATTCCGCACTCCTACGAGCAGTACTTC. This encodes CASSLIPHSYEQYF.

This chain links TRBV7-6 with TRBJ1-1, with 7 nucleotides matching TRBD1. Trimming took 6 bases from V and 0 from J; bases not matched to a gene: 16. CDR3 length: 18 residues. CDR1 is SGHVS and CDR2 is FNYEAQ in the germline V gene. The CDR3 here is CASRRYTTGDLMNTEAFF. CDR3 in DNA: TGTGCCAGCAGAAGATACACAACAGGGGATCTCATGAACACTGAAGCTTTCTTT.

The chain combines TRBV28 with TRBJ1-5, with unresolved D. Trimming took off 5 bases at V and 5 bases at J, with 13 bases between the two ends. CDR3 length: 14 residues. The germline CDR1 and CDR2 sequences are MDHEN and SYDVKM. As DNA, the CDR3 is TGTGCCAGCAGTGAGGTGGGTCTAGATCAGCCCCAGCATTTT. This encodes CASSEVGLDQPQHF.

This clonotype appeared a few times. The chain has TRBV7-9 and TRBJ2-7; 12 bases align to TRBD2. The length of the CDR3 is 16 residues. V trimming: 5 bases; J trimming: 6 bases; junction bases outside the gene matches: 11. The germline V gene has CDR1 SEHNR and CDR2 FQNEAQ (reference sequence). Here the CDR3 reads CASSRLHRLAGVEQYF. The CDR3 nucleotides read TGTGCCAGCAGCCGTCTCCATCGACTAGCGGGAGTCGAGCAGTACTTC.

This clonotype has just a few counts. The chain is built from TRBV29-1 and TRBJ2-1, with D perhaps TRBD1 (6 bases). The CDR3 contains 13 residues. Germline CDR1 reads SQVTM; CDR2 reads ANQGSEA. Trimming shortened V by 4 bases and J by 4 bases, and 11 bases separated the two germline ends. CDR3 protein: CSVGGLGYNEQFF. In DNA form, the CDR3 reads TGCAGCGTTGGGGGGCTGGGTTACAATGAGCAGTTCTTC.

V is TRBV11-2 and J is TRBJ2-4; 9 bases fit TRBD2. The end of the DNA is better explained by TRBJ2-7, so the J call may be wrong. Germline V lookup: CDR1 SGHAT, CDR2 FQNNGV. The CDR3 is 18 residues long. The CDR3 bases are TGTGCCAGCAGCTTCCGTTCTAACCCCGCTAGCGGGGTGAACGAGCAGTACTTC. Translated: CASSFRSNPASGVNEQYF.

The chain is built from TRBV29-1 and TRBJ1-4, with unresolved D. Germline CDR1 and CDR2: SQVTM and ANQGSEA. The CDR3 loop spans 13 amino acids. Deletions cut 7 bases from V and 4 bases from J, with 13 bases between. The CDR3 nucleotides read TGCAGCGCGTCAGGTGGAGGTAATGAAAAACTGTTTTTT. It encodes CSASGGGNEKLFF.

The chain uses TRBV2 and TRBJ2-3; D assignment may be TRBD1 or TRBD2 (5 bases each). Trimming removed 5 bases from V and 1 base from J, with 13 bases in between. Germline CDR1 SNHLY, CDR2 FYNNEI. This CDR3 contains 15 residues. As DNA, the CDR3 is TGTGCCAGCAGTTCTAAATCGGGGCGCACAGATACGCAGTATTTT. Amino acid sequence: CASSSKSGRTDTQYF.